Below are 23 T cell receptor beta chains sequenced from a single sample in a study of shared clonotypes between healthy human individuals. Here immunoSEQ multiplex PCR was the method, and the copy in TCRdb shows in-frame clones only, minus some. The data show roughly 1,000,000 clones, approximately 78% seen once. The material sequenced was memory CD4+ T cells from PBMCs. Noted subset: CD45RA-negative fraction. These receptors originate from a man in his late teens or twenties in good health. Some clones in this sample may be carry-over from other donors' samples.

The J gene is TRBJ2-7, the V gene TRBV19; tentatively, D is TRBD1 (6 bases). The ends were cut back, 2 bases at V and 5 bases at J, with 16 bases in the middle. The CDR3 runs to 15 residues. CDR1 LNHDA and CDR2 SQIVND come from the germline V gene (reference sequence). This CDR3 reads CASSITLGADHEQYF. The CDR3 coding sequence is TGTGCCAGTAGTATAACCTTGGGGGCCGATCACGAGCAGTACTTC.

This chain joins TRBV6-6 and TRBJ1-1, with 9 bases lining up with TRBD1. CDR3 length equals 16 residues. V was pared by 5 bases and J by 1 base, with 8 bases of the junction left unmatched. The germline V gene encodes CDR1 MNHNY and CDR2 SVGAGI (reference sequence). The CDR3 DNA sequence: TGTGCCAGCAGTCCGTGGACAGGGGCCCAGAACACTGAAGCTTTCTTT. Translated, it gives CASSPWTGAQNTEAFF.

This chain joins TRBV7-9 and TRBJ2-5; 8 bases fit TRBD1. Germline V lookup: CDR1 SEHNR, CDR2 FQNEAQ (reference sequence). The junction had 12 bases not matched to a gene; V was cut back by 5 bases and J by 4 bases. The CDR3 contains 16 residues. The CDR3 reads CASSPLGAGGGETQYF. As DNA, the CDR3 is TGTGCCAGCAGCCCGCTGGGGGCAGGGGGCGGAGAGACCCAGTACTTC.

V and J are TRBV6-1 and TRBJ2-7, with 8 bases fitting TRBD1. The V gene end was trimmed by 6 bases and the J gene end by 0 bases; junction bases not matched to a gene: 4. Germline CDR1 is MNHNS and CDR2 is SASEGT. CDR3 length: 14 amino acids. CDR3 sequence (DNA): TGTGCCAGCAGACTGACAGGGGACTCCTACGAGCAGTACTTC. Translating gives CASRLTGDSYEQYF.

For the CDR3, the DNA is TGCGCCAGCATAGGTCGACTAGCGGATTCCTACAATGAGCAGTTCTTC. Encoded protein: CASIGRLADSYNEQFF. The chain combines TRBV10-2 with TRBJ2-1, with TRBD2 matching over 9 bases. Germline V gene sequence: CDR1 WSHSY, CDR2 SAAADI. V trimming: 7 bases; J trimming: 1 base; junction bases outside the gene matches: 8. This CDR3 has 16 amino acids.

The gene calls are TRBV6-5 and TRBJ1-2; D is uncertain. CDR3 length: 14 residues. CDR1 is MNHEY and CDR2 is SVGAGI in the germline V gene. The ends were cut back, 6 bases at V and 8 bases at J, with 19 bases in the middle. CDR3 DNA sequence: TGTGCCAGCAGGCCCGTTTTTAGGTGGAGAGGCTACACCTTC. This encodes CASRPVFRWRGYTF.

This chain joins TRBV11-2 and TRBJ1-2; tentative D call: TRBD1 (5 bases). Trimming stripped 5 bases from V and 1 base from J, with 17 bases between. Germline CDR1 SGHAT, CDR2 FQNNGV. The CDR3 extends over 16 amino acids. The CDR3 DNA reads as TGTGCCAGCAGCCTAGTCCTCATGGGGGTTAACTATGGCTACACCTTC. Translated, it gives CASSLVLMGVNYGYTF.

The chain has TRBV7-9 and TRBJ2-7; D may be TRBD2 (6 bases). Trimming removed 1 base at V and 4 bases at J, with 17 bases between. The CDR3 contains 16 residues. Germline V gene lookup returns CDR1 SEHNR and CDR2 FQNEAQ (reference sequence). The CDR3 nucleotides are TGTGCCAGCAGCTTAGGGACGGGGAGGAACCCTTACGAGCAGTACTTC. It translates to CASSLGTGRNPYEQYF.

The chain has TRBV5-1 and TRBJ2-3; D is uncertain. The germline V gene encodes CDR1 SGHRS and CDR2 YFSETQ. The V end was cut by 4 bases, the J end by 1 base, with 10 bases between. The CDR3 contains 14 residues. CDR3: CASSVQERTDTQYF. The CDR3 DNA reads TGCGCCAGCAGCGTTCAGGAGCGCACAGATACGCAGTATTTT.

V gene TRBV7-8 combines with J gene TRBJ1-2; D gene uncertain. With 1 base removed from V and 8 bases from J, the gap between germline ends came to 11 bases. The V gene's germline CDR1 is SGHVS and CDR2 FQNEAQ. CDR3 size: 13 residues. The CDR3 reads CASSLGRARGYTF. In nucleotides, the CDR3 is TGTGCCAGCAGCTTAGGGAGGGCGAGGGGCTACACCTTC.

A few counts support this clone. J is TRBJ2-7 and V is TRBV21-1; the DNA was not used to check the table's D call, TRBD1. TRBV21-1 is a pseudogene segment. The CDR3 spans 13 residues. CDR3 nucleotide sequence: TGTGCCAGCAGCAAACAGGGCTCCTACGAGCAGTACTTC. It specifies CASSKQGSYEQYF.

The chain's CDR3 is CASSIGDQGSYEQYF. CDR3 sequence (DNA): TGTGCCAGTAGTATTGGGGACCAAGGTTCCTACGAGCAGTACTTC. The rearrangement links TRBV19 to TRBJ2-7; D assignment may be TRBD1 or TRBD2 (5 bases each). Germline CDR1 LNHDA, CDR2 SQIVND (reference sequence). The V end lost 3 bases, the J end lost 1 base, and 13 bases lay between the germline ends. The CDR3 has 15 residues.

Concerning this clone itself: The sample has other DNA sequences that encode this CDR3 too. The chain is built from TRBV4-2 and TRBJ1-4; weak D call: TRBD1 (5 bases). Germline CDR1 reads LGHNA; CDR2 reads YNFKEQ. Trimming removed 3 bases from V and 3 bases from J, with 11 bases in between. The CDR3 covers 15 residues. CDR3 loop: CASSQGGQANEKLFF. CDR3 bases: TGTGCCAGCAGCCAGGGTGGACAAGCTAATGAAAAACTGTTTTTT.

J is TRBJ2-5 and V is TRBV5-1, with 10 bases fitting TRBD2. CDR3 length equals 16 residues. V was clipped by 0 bases and J by 4 bases; unmatched bases: 6. Germline CDR1 reads SGHRS; CDR2 reads YFSETQ. CDR3 amino acids: CASSLGGLAGAETQYF. For the CDR3, the DNA is TGCGCCAGCAGCTTGGGTGGGCTAGCGGGAGCAGAGACCCAGTACTTC.

This sequence joins TRBV7-9 and TRBJ1-4; 7 bases fit TRBD1. V was clipped by 6 bases and J by 7 bases; unmatched bases: 11. CDR1 and CDR2 from the germline V gene are SEHNR and FQNEAQ (reference sequence). The CDR3 has 15 amino acids. The CDR3 DNA sequence: TGTGCCAGCAGTCCTACAGGGGTTCGTCGTGAAAAACTGTTTTTT. This codes for CASSPTGVRREKLFF.

The chain couples TRBV18 to TRBJ2-3; D is possibly TRBD2 (5 bases). Per the germline V gene, CDR1 is KGHSH and CDR2 is LQKENI. Trimming left V 0 bases short and J 1 base short, with 17 bases between. This CDR3 comprises 18 residues. The CDR3: CASSPPWGVGKGTDTQYF. DNA for the CDR3: TGTGCCAGCTCACCACCGTGGGGTGTCGGGAAGGGCACAGATACGCAGTATTTT.

Comments on this clone: The same CDR3 is also encoded by other DNA sequences in this sample. V and J are TRBV18 and TRBJ1-1; D is unresolved. This CDR3 comprises 14 residues. The germline CDR1 and CDR2 sequences are KGHSH and LQKENI. The germline V and J ends were trimmed by 0 bases and 1 base, with 6 bases remaining between them. CDR3 DNA sequence: TGTGCCAGCTCACCACCCGGGAGGAACACTGAAGCTTTCTTT. The encoded protein is CASSPPGRNTEAFF.

The rearrangement links TRBV7-7 to TRBJ2-5; TRBD1 is a possible D gene (6 bases). The CDR3 covers 15 residues. CDR1 is SSHAT and CDR2 is FNYEAQ in the germline V gene (reference sequence). Trimming removed 1 base at V and 1 base at J, with 10 bases between. The CDR3 loop reads CASSLDQGPQETQYF. The CDR3 DNA sequence: TGTGCCAGCAGCTTAGATCAGGGGCCCCAAGAGACCCAGTACTTC.

The chain couples TRBV2 to TRBJ2-3, with 14 bases that match TRBD2. J gave up 4 bases and V 4 bases, and 4 bases lay outside the gene matches. Germline V gene sequence: CDR1 SNHLY, CDR2 FYNNEI. CDR3 length: 16 residues. This CDR3 reads CASSAMTSGRADTQYF. The CDR3 nucleotides are TGTGCCAGCAGTGCTATGACTAGCGGGAGGGCAGATACGCAGTATTTT.

J is TRBJ2-2 and V is TRBV25-1, with 9 bases identical to TRBD2. The CDR3 sequence is 15 residues long. CDR1 is MGHDK, CDR2 SYGVNS, per germline. The V gene end was trimmed by 6 bases and the J gene end by 5 bases; junction bases not matched to a gene: 7. CDR3: CASRKTSGSTGELFF. CDR3 DNA: TGTGCCAGCAGAAAGACTAGCGGTTCGACCGGGGAGCTGTTTTTT.

The chain couples TRBV29-1 to TRBJ1-1; TRBD1 matches at 7 bases. The CDR3 has 14 amino acids. Trimming took 3 bases from V and 10 from J; bases not matched to a gene: 14. The germline V gene has CDR1 SQVTM and CDR2 ANQGSEA. The CDR3 is CSVDSYRGYNGAFF. CDR3 in DNA: TGCAGCGTTGATAGTTACAGGGGCTATAATGGAGCTTTCTTT. Filled out from reference TRBV29-1 and TRBJ1-1, the complete variable domain reads SAVISQKPSRDICQRGTSLTIQCQVDSQVTMMFWYRQQPGQSLTLIATANQGSEATYESGFVIDKFPISRPNLTFSTLTVSNMSPEDSSIYLCSVDSYRGYNGAFFGQGTRLTVV.

This rearrangement joins TRBV7-2 to TRBJ2-7, with unresolved D. Germline V gene sequence: CDR1 SGHTA, CDR2 FQGNSA. This CDR3 spans 14 amino acids. Trimming shortened V by 2 bases and J by 2 bases, and 10 bases separated the two germline ends. The CDR3 sequence is CASSLTRPTYEQYF. CDR3 sequence (DNA): TGTGCCAGCAGCTTAACCCGTCCTACCTACGAGCAGTACTTC.

This clone showed up just once. This rearrangement joins TRBV18 to TRBJ2-7, with 7 bases aligning to TRBD2. CDR1 and CDR2 (germline): KGHSH, LQKENI. The junction had 18 bases not matched to a gene; V was cut back by 4 bases and J by 12 bases. The CDR3 is 15 residues long. This CDR3 reads CASSLTSTREGVGYF. As DNA, the CDR3 is TGTGCCAGCTCACTTACGTCGACCAGGGAGGGAGTTGGGTACTTC.